These T cell receptor beta chains were read from a single sample in a study of blood T cell repertoires in COVID-19. Data came from immunoSEQ multiplex PCR; TCRdb stores just in-frame clones and leaves some out. Of about 180,000 clones listed, around 86% were seen once; the top ten hold about 9.7%. The sample consisted of PBMCs or T cells enriched from blood (not recorded which). The source is a woman younger than 45 who had recovered from COVID-19. Each CDR3 is given with its conserved first and last residue. D genes are given only for firm matches. Rows give clone size only sometimes, using once, few, many, or a class for an expanded clone.

J: TRBJ2-7; V: TRBV6-1; length: 13; size: .; D: .; CDR3: CASSEFRGYEQYF; DNA: TGTGCCAGCAGTGAATTTAGGGGATACGAGCAGTACTTC
J: TRBJ1-6; V: TRBV28; length: 15; size: .; D: TRBD1; CDR3: CASSSGQGAYSPLHF; DNA: TGTGCCAGCAGTTCGGGACAGGGGGCGTATTCACCCCTCCACTTT
J: TRBJ1-2; V: TRBV6-2/TRBV6-3; length: 16; size: .; D: .; CDR3: CASSPGGRGLVGGYTF; DNA: TGTGCCAGCAGCCCGGGTGGCAGGGGCTTGGTTGGTGGCTACACCTTC
J: TRBJ2-7; V: TRBV5-6; length: 17; size: .; D: TRBD1; CDR3: CASSLAPGQGYSYEQYF; DNA: TGTGCCAGCAGCTTGGCCCCGGGACAGGGTTACTCCTACGAGCAGTACTTC
J: TRBJ1-6; V: TRBV5-4; length: 15; size: .; D: .; CDR3: CASSLGHVTVSPLHF; DNA: TGTGCCAGCAGCTTGGGTCACGTGACAGTATCACCCCTCCACTTT
J: TRBJ2-7; V: TRBV11-3; length: 12; size: few; D: TRBD1; CDR3: CASSWTGGEQYF; DNA: TGTGCCAGCAGCTGGACAGGGGGAGAGCAGTACTTC
J: TRBJ2-5; V: TRBV6-2/TRBV6-3; length: 16; size: .; D: TRBD1; CDR3: CASSTTSRTGKKTQYF; DNA: TGTGCCAGCAGTACAACCTCGAGGACAGGGAAGAAGACCCAGTACTTC
J: TRBJ2-3; V: TRBV27; length: 17; size: .; D: TRBD2; CDR3: CASSLRTSGRGTDTQYF; DNA: TGTGCCAGCAGTTTACGGACTAGCGGGAGGGGCACAGATACGCAGTATTTT
J: TRBJ1-5; V: TRBV19; length: 14; size: few; D: .; CDR3: CASTNTGMNQPQHF; DNA: TGTGCCAGTACTAACACAGGGATGAATCAGCCCCAGCATTTT
J: TRBJ2-7; V: TRBV29-1; length: 14; size: once; D: TRBD1; CDR3: CSAQLRDRSYEQYF; DNA: TGCAGCGCACAGTTACGGGACAGGTCCTACGAGCAGTACTTC
J: TRBJ2-3; V: TRBV27; length: 10; size: few; D: TRBD2; CDR3: CASRGLGLYF; DNA: TGTGCCAGCAGGGGACTAGGGTTGTATTTT
J: TRBJ2-2; V: TRBV11-2; length: 15; size: .; D: .; CDR3: CASSPGISSTGELFF; DNA: TGTGCCAGCAGCCCCGGGATTAGTTCAACCGGGGAGCTGTTTTTT
J: TRBJ2-2; V: TRBV7-6; length: 17; size: .; D: TRBD1; CDR3: CASSQRTGRRDTGELFF; DNA: TGTGCCAGCAGCCAGAGGACAGGGCGGAGAGACACCGGGGAGCTGTTTTTT
J: TRBJ2-1; V: TRBV7-3; length: 16; size: .; D: TRBD2; CDR3: CASSSGLAGGDNEQFF; DNA: TGTGCCAGCAGCTCCGGACTAGCGGGAGGGGATAATGAGCAGTTCTTC
J: TRBJ2-1; V: TRBV27; length: 14; size: .; D: .; CDR3: CASSLSGSRNEQFF; DNA: TGTGCCAGCAGTTTATCCGGGAGTCGGAATGAGCAGTTCTTC
J: TRBJ1-1; V: TRBV7-9; length: 18; size: .; D: TRBD1; CDR3: CASSLIRDRPIVDTEAFF; DNA: TGTGCCAGCAGCTTAATTCGGGACAGGCCGATCGTGGACACTGAAGCTTTCTTT
J: TRBJ2-1; V: TRBV7-8; length: 13; size: .; D: .; CDR3: CASSSTMRNEQFF; DNA: TGTGCCAGCAGCTCCACTATGAGGAATGAGCAGTTCTTC
J: TRBJ2-7; V: TRBV11-2; length: 15; size: .; D: TRBD2; CDR3: CASSLRAGASYEQYF; DNA: TGTGCCAGCAGCTTAAGAGCGGGAGCAAGCTACGAGCAGTACTTC
J: TRBJ1-2; V: TRBV23-1; length: 15; size: .; D: .; CDR3: CASSQSPLGPYGYTF; DNA: TGCGCCAGCAGTCAATCCCCTCTGGGCCCCTATGGCTACACCTTC
J: TRBJ2-3; V: TRBV19; length: 17; size: .; D: TRBD2; CDR3: CASSIEGRETSTDTQYF; DNA: TGTGCCAGTAGTATTGAAGGGCGGGAGACTAGCACAGATACGCAGTATTTT
J: TRBJ1-1; V: TRBV27; length: 15; size: once; D: TRBD1; CDR3: CASSLLTGGNTEAFF; DNA: TGTGCCAGCAGTTTACTTACAGGGGGGAACACTGAAGCTTTCTTT
J: TRBJ2-3; V: TRBV11-3; length: 15; size: .; D: TRBD1; CDR3: CASSPRTGGSDTQYF; DNA: TGTGCCAGCAGCCCCAGAACAGGGGGCAGCGATACGCAGTATTTT
J: TRBJ2-1; V: TRBV28; length: 15; size: few; D: TRBD2; CDR3: CASSGLAGGGNEQFF; DNA: TGTGCCAGCAGCGGACTAGCGGGAGGGGGAAATGAGCAGTTCTTC
J: TRBJ1-4; V: TRBV4-1; length: 15; size: few; D: .; CDR3: CASSQVGLTNEKLFF; DNA: TGCGCCAGCAGCCAAGTCGGTCTAACTAATGAAAAACTGTTTTTT
J: TRBJ2-1; V: TRBV4-1; length: 14; size: once; D: TRBD2; CDR3: CASSQDGRGGEQFF; DNA: TGCGCCAGCAGCCAAGATGGTCGCGGGGGTGAGCAGTTCTTC
J: TRBJ1-3; V: TRBV11-2; length: 15; size: .; D: .; CDR3: CASSRQPDSGNTIYF; DNA: TGTGCCAGCAGCCGACAACCTGACTCTGGAAACACCATATATTTT
J: TRBJ2-7; V: TRBV28; length: 19; size: .; D: TRBD1; CDR3: CASSSPYPNNRGPRYEQYF; DNA: TGTGCCAGCAGTTCCCCTTATCCAAACAACAGGGGACCAAGATACGAGCAGTACTTC
J: TRBJ2-7; V: TRBV7-9; length: 14; size: .; D: TRBD1; CDR3: CASSLGQGANEQYF; DNA: TGTGCCAGCAGCTTGGGACAGGGGGCCAACGAGCAGTACTTC
J: TRBJ2-3; V: TRBV2; length: 13; size: few; D: .; CDR3: CASRSVRTDTQYF; DNA: TGTGCCAGCAGGTCCGTCCGCACAGATACGCAGTATTTT
J: TRBJ2-6; V: TRBV28; length: 14; size: .; D: .; CDR3: CASRGPVGANVLTF; DNA: TGTGCCAGCCGCGGTCCCGTTGGGGCCAACGTCCTGACTTTC
J: TRBJ2-3; V: TRBV5-4; length: 19; size: once; D: TRBD2; CDR3: CATDTYLIAGGRATDTQYF; DNA: TGTGCCACCGACACCTACCTTATTGCTGGCGGGAGGGCGACAGATACGCAGTATTTT
J: TRBJ2-3; V: TRBV27; length: 11; size: .; D: TRBD2; CDR3: CASSGSGAQYF; DNA: TGTGCCAGCAGCGGGAGCGGGGCGCAGTATTTT
J: TRBJ2-1; V: TRBV6-5; length: 15; size: .; D: TRBD2; CDR3: CASSILAGGSNEQFF; DNA: TGTGCCAGCAGCATCTTAGCGGGTGGGAGCAATGAGCAGTTCTTC
J: TRBJ2-7; V: TRBV6-5; length: 14; size: .; D: TRBD2; CDR3: CASSRLAGNYEQYF; DNA: TGTGCCAGCAGCCGACTAGCGGGAAACTACGAGCAGTACTTC
J: TRBJ1-4; V: TRBV2; length: 15; size: .; D: TRBD1; CDR3: CASSETGSTNEKLFF; DNA: TGTGCCAGCAGTGAGACAGGGTCCACTAATGAAAAACTGTTTTTT
J: TRBJ2-7; V: TRBV19; length: 14; size: .; D: TRBD1; CDR3: CASSPRTGPYEQYF; DNA: TGTGCCAGTAGTCCCCGGACAGGCCCCTACGAGCAGTACTTC
J: TRBJ1-4; V: TRBV7-9; length: 14; size: .; D: TRBD1; CDR3: CASSPGQSNEKLFF; DNA: TGTGCCAGCAGCCCGGGACAGAGCAATGAAAAACTGTTTTTT
J: TRBJ1-5; V: TRBV27; length: 14; size: .; D: TRBD1; CDR3: CASSFQGQNQPQHF; DNA: TGTGCCAGCAGTTTCCAGGGACAGAATCAGCCCCAGCATTTT
J: TRBJ2-3; V: TRBV30; length: 10; size: .; D: .; CDR3: CALHSGTQYF; DNA: TGTGCCCTCCACAGTGGTACGCAGTATTTT
J: TRBJ2-7; V: TRBV3-1/TRBV3-2; length: 14; size: .; D: .; CDR3: CASSPSGITYEQYF; DNA: TGTGCCAGCAGCCCGTCCGGGATTACGTACGAGCAGTACTTC
J: TRBJ1-5; V: TRBV5-5; length: 13; size: .; D: .; CDR3: CASSPGPDQPQHF; DNA: TGTGCCAGCAGCCCAGGGCCCGATCAGCCCCAGCATTTT
J: TRBJ2-3; V: TRBV29-1; length: 20; size: .; D: TRBD2; CDR3: CSVEGGLAGWLRRSADTQYF; DNA: TGCAGCGTTGAAGGAGGACTAGCGGGATGGTTAAGGCGTTCGGCAGATACGCAGTATTTT
J: TRBJ1-2; V: TRBV3-1/TRBV3-2; length: 12; size: .; D: .; CDR3: CASSQKGLGHTF; DNA: TGTGCCAGCAGCCAAAAGGGGCTCGGGCACACCTTC
J: TRBJ2-7; V: TRBV2; length: 12; size: few; D: .; CDR3: CASRADTYEQYF; DNA: TGTGCCAGCAGGGCGGACACCTACGAGCAGTACTTC
J: TRBJ2-3; V: TRBV7-3; length: 14; size: .; D: .; CDR3: CASSFTGRTDTQYF; DNA: TGTGCCAGCAGCTTTACGGGTCGCACAGATACGCAGTATTTT
J: TRBJ1-3; V: TRBV7-2; length: 15; size: .; D: .; CDR3: CASSFLPGSGNTIYF; DNA: TGTGCCAGCAGCTTCCTCCCGGGGTCCGGAAACACCATATATTTT
J: TRBJ1-2; V: TRBV7-8; length: 14; size: once; D: TRBD1; CDR3: CASSSKTGVDGYTF; DNA: TGTGCCAGCAGCTCCAAGACAGGGGTAGATGGCTACACCTTC
J: TRBJ1-3; V: TRBV5-1; length: 12; size: .; D: TRBD1; CDR3: CASGTGENTIYF; DNA: TGCGCCAGCGGGACAGGGGAAAACACCATATATTTT
J: TRBJ2-7; V: TRBV15; length: 15; size: .; D: TRBD1; CDR3: CATSSGTGPSYEQYF; DNA: TGTGCCACCAGCAGCGGGACAGGGCCCTCCTACGAGCAGTACTTC
J: TRBJ2-7; V: TRBV27; length: 14; size: .; D: .; CDR3: CASKAGTHSYEQYF; DNA: TGTGCCAGCAAGGCCGGGACTCACTCCTACGAGCAGTACTTC
J: TRBJ2-1; V: TRBV27; length: 12; size: once; D: .; CDR3: CASSFPGNEQFF; DNA: TGTGCCAGCAGTTTTCCCGGGAATGAGCAGTTCTTC
J: TRBJ2-7; V: TRBV5-1; length: 19; size: once; D: TRBD1; CDR3: CASSLFGPEGQGRFGEQYF; DNA: TGCGCCAGCAGCTTGTTTGGCCCTGAGGGACAGGGGCGATTCGGGGAGCAGTACTTC
J: TRBJ1-2; V: TRBV6-5; length: 12; size: .; D: .; CDR3: CASRESRDGYTF; DNA: TGTGCCAGCAGGGAGTCCAGGGATGGCTACACCTTC